The 11 T cell receptor beta chains below were found in one sample sequenced in a study of neurological immune-mediated disorders. Each CDR3 protein gets one entry after TCRdb re-called the 5' RACE reads with MiXCR. The sample lists some 65,000 distinct CDR3 sequences; 4% to 6% were seen once. Sequencing used PBMCs. Source of these receptors: a woman in her 30s with multiple sclerosis.

This clonotype showed up many times. The chain couples TRBV3-1 to TRBJ1-6; D possibly corresponds to TRBD1 (5 bases). Trimming pared 4 bases from V and 9 bases from J, leaving 10 bases between. In germline, CDR1 is LGHDT, CDR2 YNNKEL (reference sequence). CDR3 size: 13 residues. The CDR3 region is CASSRTQGSPLHF. CDR3 coding DNA: TGTGCCAGCAGCCGCACCCAGGGTTCACCCCTCCACTTT.

In its sample, this clonotype was seen many times. J is TRBJ1-4 and V is TRBV5-1; no reliable D call. The length of the CDR3 is 15 residues. Between the trimmed V and J ends, which lost 4 bases and 4 bases, there was a span of 14 bases. CDR1 is SGHRS and CDR2 is YFSETQ in the germline V gene. The CDR3 nucleotides are TGCGCCAGCAGCCACTCCGGGATCTATAATGAAAAACTGTTTTTT. Amino acids: CASSHSGIYNEKLFF. Drawing the rest from reference TRBV5-1 and TRBJ1-4, the complete variable domain is KAGVTQTPRYLIKTRGQQVTLSCSPISGHRSVSWYQQTPGQGLQFLFEYFSETQRNKGNFPGRFSGRQFSNSRSEMNVSTLELGDSALYLCASSHSGIYNEKLFFGSGTQLSVL.

The chain links TRBV12-3 or TRBV12-4 to TRBJ2-2; tentative D call: TRBD2 (7 bases). This CDR3 region has 15 residues. Trimming shortened V by 7 bases and J by 4 bases, and 16 bases separated the two germline ends. This CDR3 is CASTQRGGRTGELFF. In DNA form, the CDR3 reads TGTGCCAGCACCCAAAGGGGGGGACGCACCGGGGAGCTGTTTTTT.

In this sample, this clonotype turned up many times. The chain uses TRBV6-5 and TRBJ2-7; perhaps D is TRBD1 or TRBD2 (5 bases each). Germline assignment: CDR1 MNHEY and CDR2 SVGAGI. This CDR3 spans 19 amino acids. V was clipped by 0 bases and J by 0 bases, with 21 bases between them. CDR3 protein: CASSYSGHGTLSSSYEQYF. Here the CDR3 DNA reads TGTGCCAGCAGTTACTCGGGTCACGGGACGTTATCTAGCTCCTACGAGCAGTACTTC.

The table lists this clonotype with many counts. The V call is TRBV20-1, the J call TRBJ2-5; D gene uncertain. V was shortened by 2 bases and J by 5 bases, with 6 bases between the two germline ends. The CDR3 consists of 11 residues. Germline loops: CDR1 DFQATT, CDR2 SNEGSKA (reference sequence). The CDR3 sequence: CSARNRETQYF. In DNA, the CDR3 is TGCAGTGCTAGAAACCGGGAGACCCAGTACTTC.

The rearrangement links TRBV27 to TRBJ2-1, with 11 bases aligning to TRBD1. The germline V gene has CDR1 MNHEY and CDR2 SMNVEV (reference sequence). V lost 3 bases to trimming and J lost 7 bases; unmatched junction nucleotides: 11. The CDR3 consists of 17 residues. CDR3 sequence reads: CASSFYTGTGGRNEQFF. For the CDR3, the DNA is TGTGCCAGCAGTTTTTACACCGGGACAGGGGGTAGGAATGAGCAGTTCTTC.

This clonotype came up many times. V is TRBV29-1 and J is TRBJ2-3; 9 positions agree with TRBD2. The CDR3 loop spans 16 amino acids. CDR1 and CDR2 from the germline V gene are SQVTM and ANQGSEA. J was trimmed by 2 bases and V by 1 base; bases with no gene match: 7. The CDR3 loop is CSVEGRLAANTDTQYF. The CDR3 DNA follows: TGCAGCGTTGAAGGAAGACTAGCGGCGAACACAGATACGCAGTATTTT.

For this clonotype: An end of the junction differs from the germline gene, which may be a read error. V is TRBV3-1 and J is TRBJ1-5, with D possibly being TRBD1 (6 bases). This CDR3 is 14 amino acids long. Germline-derived CDR1 and CDR2 are LGHDT and YNNKEL (reference sequence). The CDR3 bases are TGTGCCAGCAGCCTCAGGACAGTTAATCAGCCCCAGAATTTT. Residues: CASSLRTVNQPQNF.

This clonotype was seen repeatedly, ten times or more. The J gene is TRBJ2-1, the V gene TRBV3-1, with D tentatively TRBD2 (5 bases). V was pared by 5 bases and J by 13 bases, with 15 bases between. This CDR3 has 12 amino acids. Germline CDR1 LGHDT, CDR2 YNNKEL (reference sequence). The CDR3 DNA sequence: TGTGCCAGCAGCTCGGCCGGGATCCAACAGTTCTTC. This codes for CASSSAGIQQFF.

This clonotype was recorded many times. This chain uses TRBV28 with TRBJ2-2; 8 bases line up with TRBD1. This CDR3 spans 17 amino acids. CDR1 and CDR2 (germline): MDHEN, SYDVKM. With 3 bases clipped from V and 5 bases from J, the junction kept 11 bases outside the gene matches. The CDR3 loop is CASSFSPEDRGTGELFF. The DNA for the CDR3 is TGTGCCAGCAGTTTCTCCCCAGAAGACAGGGGAACCGGGGAGCTGTTTTTT.

This clonotype has a handful of counts. The gene calls are TRBV18 and TRBJ2-1, with 7 bases fitting TRBD1. In germline, CDR1 is KGHSH, CDR2 LQKENI. The CDR3 consists of 16 residues. The V gene end was trimmed by 1 base and the J gene end by 5 bases; junction bases not matched to a gene: 8. CDR3 bases: TGTGCCAGCTCACCACTGGAACGGGACAGCCACAATGAGCAGTTCTTC. This sequence encodes CASSPLERDSHNEQFF.